Listed here are 18 T cell receptor beta chains from one sample, sequenced in a study of blood T cells in healthy people across ages (dated by TCRdb to about 2015). Libraries came from 5' RACE. Sequencer: Illumina HiSeq 2500. The second PCR ran for roughly 7 to 12 cycles and used a J-beta primer mix along with a sample-barcoded 5' primer. TCRdb ran its own pipeline on the public reads, namely fastp trimming at Q25 and MiXCR clone calling, and kept in-frame beta chains. Identical CDR3 protein sequences are pooled into one entry, listed with their most common genes and DNA. Across this sample there are roughly 800,000 distinct CDR3 sequences, with 55% to 75% seen only once. Roughly 20% of the sample is held by the ten biggest clonotypes. Sequencing was carried out using blood. These receptors were obtained from a young man in good health.

A single count supports this clonotype. A much larger clone is a single base away; this may be a read error. This chain links TRBV27 with TRBJ2-7, with D possibly matching TRBD1 (5 bases). Germline V gene sequence: CDR1 MNHEY, CDR2 SMNVEV (reference sequence). Trimming took off 6 bases at V and 7 bases at J, with 13 bases between the two ends. The CDR3 is made up of 12 amino acids. The DNA for the CDR3 is TGTGCCAGCAGACCTCCAAGGGGTGAGCAGTACTTC. Its protein product is CASRPPRGEQYF.

J is TRBJ2-5 and V is TRBV11-2; 7 bases fit TRBD2. Near its end, the DNA agrees better with TRBJ2-7, so the J call may be wrong. Germline V gene lookup returns CDR1 SGHAT and CDR2 FQNNGV. The CDR3 is 14 amino acids. This CDR3 is CASSFRDYPYEQYF. The CDR3 bases are TGTGCCAGCAGCTTCCGGGACTACCCCTACGAGCAGTACTTC.

J is TRBJ1-1 and V is TRBV4-1, with 8 bases that match TRBD1. The CDR3 is 15 amino acids. Germline V gene lookup returns CDR1 MGHRA and CDR2 YSYEKL. V shed 3 bases, J shed 1 base, and the junction held 4 bases outside the gene matches. CDR3 amino acids: CASSHEGQGNTEAFF. CDR3 bases: TGCGCCAGCAGCCACGAAGGACAGGGGAACACTGAAGCTTTCTTT.

The V call is TRBV7-2, the J call TRBJ2-1, with 11 bases lining up with TRBD2. Germline V CDR1 and CDR2: SGHTA, FQGNSA. The V gene end was trimmed by 5 bases and the J gene end by 4 bases; junction bases not matched to a gene: 4. The CDR3 is 15 amino acids. The CDR3 coding sequence is TGTGCCAGCAGCATTACTAGCGGGGGATACAATGAGCAGTTCTTC. Translation gives CASSITSGGYNEQFF. The full variable domain, completed using reference TRBV7-2 and TRBJ2-1, is GAGVSQSPSNKVTEKGKDVELRCDPISGHTALYWYRQSLGQGLEFLIYFQGNSAPDKSGLPSDRFSAERTGGSVSTLTIQRTQQEDSAVYLCASSITSGGYNEQFFGPGTRLTVL.

The J gene is TRBJ2-5, the V gene TRBV20-1; no clear D gene. CDR1 and CDR2 (germline): DFQATT, SNEGSKA (reference sequence). Trimming shortened V by 0 bases and J by 4 bases, and 6 bases separated the two germline ends. This CDR3 is 12 amino acids long. CDR3 region: CSARDSIETQYF. DNA for the CDR3: TGCAGTGCTAGAGATTCGATAGAGACCCAGTACTTC.

The chain combines TRBV6-6 with TRBJ1-1; tentatively, D is TRBD1 (6 bases). CDR1 MNHNY and CDR2 SVGAGI come from the germline V gene (reference sequence). The CDR3 totals 14 residues. V lost 8 bases, J lost 2 bases, and 15 bases lay in between. CDR3: CASWGRNTNTEAFF. DNA for the CDR3: TGTGCCAGCTGGGGGCGGAATACCAACACTGAAGCTTTCTTT.

V is TRBV20-1 and J is TRBJ1-4; TRBD1 matches 7 bases. Germline CDR1 and CDR2: DFQATT and SNEGSKA (reference sequence). The CDR3 contains 16 residues. After removal of 2 bases from V and 8 bases from J, the junction contained 14 bases not matched to a gene. CDR3 DNA sequence: TGCAGTGCTAGATCCCCAACAGGGGAGTCGGGGGAAAAACTGTTTTTT. As protein: CSARSPTGESGEKLFF.

This chain joins TRBV3-1 and TRBJ2-7; no definite D call. Germline lookup yields CDR1 LGHDT and CDR2 YNNKEL (reference sequence). The CDR3 consists of 14 residues. Between the trimmed V and J ends, which lost 0 bases and 0 bases, there was a span of 6 bases. Written as DNA, the CDR3 is TGTGCCAGCAGCCAAGAGGCGAGCTCCTACGAGCAGTACTTC. This sequence encodes CASSQEASSYEQYF.

This clonotype was observed many times. The CDR3 spells CASSFTGRTEQFF. As DNA, the CDR3 is TGTGCCAGCAGCTTTACAGGGAGGACTGAGCAGTTCTTC. The chain carries TRBV7-2 and TRBJ2-1; TRBD1 or TRBD2 may be the D gene (6 bases each). Trimming took 3 bases from V and 9 from J, leaving 12 bases between them. CDR3 length: 13 amino acids. Germline CDR1 reads SGHTA; CDR2 reads FQGNSA.

The gene calls are TRBV5-1 and TRBJ1-4; no firm D call. Trimming pared 6 bases from V and 4 bases from J, leaving 13 bases between. The germline CDR1 and CDR2 sequences are SGHRS and YFSETQ. The CDR3 has 14 residues. The CDR3 DNA reads TGCGCCAGCACAGACGGGAGCTTTAATGAAAAACTGTTTTTT. It encodes CASTDGSFNEKLFF.

The CDR3 DNA is TGTGCCAGCAGCTCCGCGGGAGAGGAAGAGACCCAGTACTTC. This sequence encodes CASSSAGEEETQYF. This sequence joins TRBV11-2 and TRBJ2-5; 7 bases agree with TRBD2. Germline V CDR1 and CDR2: SGHAT, FQNNGV. This CDR3 region has 14 residues. J lost 3 bases, V lost 4 bases, and 5 bases had no gene match.

The chain has TRBV24-1 and TRBJ1-1, with a tentative D call TRBD1 (5 bases). The CDR3 is 12 amino acids. The V and J ends lost 9 bases and 2 bases respectively, with 9 bases between them. CDR1 and CDR2 (germline): KGHDR, SFDVKD. In nucleotides, the CDR3 is TGTGCCACCCGGGGGGGTAACACTGAAGCTTTCTTT. It codes for CATRGGNTEAFF.

This chain uses TRBV11-2 with TRBJ2-3, with 11 positions matching TRBD2. In germline, CDR1 is SGHAT, CDR2 FQNNGV. This CDR3 region has 17 residues. Trimming cost V 6 bases and J 5 bases; bases outside gene matches: 13. The CDR3 sequence: CASSFSGRAFDGDTQYF. The CDR3 nucleotides are TGTGCCAGCAGTTTTAGCGGGAGGGCCTTTGATGGAGATACGCAGTATTTT. Together with reference TRBV11-2 and TRBJ2-3, the CDR3 gives the full variable domain: EAGVAQSPRYKIIEKRQSVAFWCNPISGHATLYWYQQILGQGPKLLIQFQNNGVVDDSQLPKDRFSAERLKGVDSTLKIQPAKLEDSAVYLCASSFSGRAFDGDTQYFGPGTRLTVL.

The chain has TRBV7-3 and TRBJ2-1; 11 nucleotides line up with TRBD2. The closer fit of TRBJ2-7 to the DNA end suggests the J call may be wrong. Per germline, CDR1 SGHTA and CDR2 FQGTGA. The CDR3 contains 15 residues. The CDR3 DNA sequence: TGTGCCAGCAGCTCTCGACTAGCGGGATTGAATGAGCAGTACTTC. The encoded protein is CASSSRLAGLNEQYF.

A few counts support this clonotype. The J gene is TRBJ1-2, the V gene TRBV6-1, with TRBD1 as a possible D gene (6 bases). Germline CDR1 is MNHNS and CDR2 is SASEGT. The CDR3 length is 13 residues. V was shortened by 2 bases and J by 4 bases, with 8 bases between the two germline ends. The CDR3 is CASSETRGYGYTF. The CDR3 nucleotides read TGTGCCAGCAGTGAAACCAGGGGCTATGGCTACACCTTC.

This clonotype has only a few counts. The rearrangement links TRBV4-2 to TRBJ2-1; 9 nucleotides match TRBD2. The length of the CDR3 is 18 residues. Germline V lookup: CDR1 LGHNA, CDR2 YNFKEQ. The V gene end was trimmed by 0 bases and the J gene end by 8 bases; junction bases not matched to a gene: 14. CDR3 coding DNA: TGTGCCAGCAGCCAAGAGTCTAGCGGGACCCTTACGACATATGAGCAGTTCTTC. Translated, it gives CASSQESSGTLTTYEQFF.

This chain joins TRBV20-1 and TRBJ2-5; D is perhaps TRBD1 or TRBD2 (7 bases each). This CDR3 contains 11 residues. Germline CDR1 DFQATT, CDR2 SNEGSKA (reference sequence). V lost 7 bases and J 9 bases, leaving 15 bases between the germline ends. The CDR3 DNA sequence: TGCAGTGGCAGGGGGGGTATGTCCCAGTACTTC. It codes for CSGRGGMSQYF.

J is TRBJ2-7 and V is TRBV27; tentative D call: TRBD2 (6 bases). V was clipped by 6 bases and J by 5 bases, with 17 bases between them. The germline V gene has CDR1 MNHEY and CDR2 SMNVEV (reference sequence). The CDR3 contains 14 residues. CDR3 nucleotides: TGTGCCAGCAGCCCAGGCCTTGGAGGGGACGAGCAGTACTTC. Protein sequence: CASSPGLGGDEQYF.